These 21 T cell receptor beta chains were all obtained from the same sample, sequenced in a study of blood T cell repertoires in COVID-19. The protocol was immunoSEQ multiplex PCR, while the TCRdb copy is restricted to in-frame clones and leaves out a portion. The sample records some 290,000 clones, almost 90% being singletons. The specimen was peripheral blood. Source of these receptors: a woman aged 25-40 years with COVID-19, enrolled during active disease.

This chain links TRBV24-1 with TRBJ2-3, with TRBD1 identical over 8 bases. The V gene's germline CDR1 is KGHDR and CDR2 SFDVKD. This CDR3 has 15 amino acids. J was trimmed by 7 bases and V by 7 bases; bases with no gene match: 12. The DNA for the CDR3 is TGTGCCACCAGCCCCCCCGACAGGGGTGTGCATACGCAGTATTTT. It is translated as CATSPPDRGVHTQYF.

The chain has TRBV3-1 (or the pseudogene TRBV3-2) and TRBJ2-3; TRBD2 matches 9 bases. The germline V gene has CDR1 LGHDT and CDR2 YNNKEL (reference sequence). The V segment lost 4 bases and the J segment 1 base; nucleotides outside the gene matches: 6. This CDR3 region has 16 residues. CDR3 residues: CASSPRAGGGTDTQYF. The CDR3 DNA sequence: TGTGCCAGCAGCCCCCGGGCGGGAGGGGGCACAGATACGCAGTATTTT.

CDR3 residues: CASSYGAKGGYTF. Written as DNA, the CDR3 is TGTGCCAGCAGTTACGGGGCCAAGGGTGGCTACACCTTC. The rearrangement uses TRBV6-5 and TRBJ1-2; perhaps TRBD1 as D (5 bases). There are 13 residues in the CDR3. Trimming took off 2 bases at V and 7 bases at J, with 11 bases between the two ends. Looked up from germline, CDR1 is MNHEY and CDR2 is SVGAGI.

The chain recombines TRBV5-6 with TRBJ1-4; 8 bases fit TRBD1. Germline V CDR1 and CDR2: SGHDT, YYEEEE. J gave up 7 bases and V 5 bases, and 13 bases lay outside the gene matches. The CDR3 has 16 residues. In DNA, the CDR3 is TGTGCCAGCAGTCAGCTCATGGGACAGGCCGTTGAAAAACTGTTTTTT. Its translation is CASSQLMGQAVEKLFF.

This chain connects TRBV30 to TRBJ1-6; 11 nucleotides align to TRBD1. The trim removed 3 bases at V and 7 bases at J, leaving 5 bases unmatched. The CDR3 loop spans 15 amino acids. Germline V gene sequence: CDR1 GTSNPN, CDR2 SVGIG (reference sequence). CDR3 loop: CAWSVGTGGNSPLHF. CDR3 nucleotides: TGTGCCTGGAGCGTTGGGACAGGGGGGAATTCACCCCTCCACTTT.

This clone showed up just once. CDR3 bases: TGTGCCAGCAGCAGCATAGGCACTACCTTTTACGAGCAGTACTTC. As protein: CASSSIGTTFYEQYF. V and J are TRBV5-8 and TRBJ2-7; D is uncertain. This CDR3 is 15 amino acids long. V was trimmed by 4 bases and J by 4 bases, leaving 18 bases between them. Per the germline V gene, CDR1 is SGHTS and CDR2 is YDEGEE.

There are a few counts of this clone. Other DNA sequences of this sample code for an identical CDR3. The J gene is TRBJ2-7, the V gene TRBV11-2; 9 nucleotides align to TRBD2. The CDR3 spans 13 residues. V lost 1 base to trimming and J lost 7 bases; unmatched junction nucleotides: 2. Germline V CDR1 and CDR2: SGHAT, FQNNGV. CDR3 sequence reads: CASSLGLAGEQYF. CDR3 DNA: TGTGCCAGCAGCTTAGGGCTAGCGGGGGAGCAGTACTTC.

The rearrangement uses TRBV9 and TRBJ2-5; a possible D gene is TRBD2 (6 bases). The germline CDR1 and CDR2 sequences are SGDLS and YYNGEE. The CDR3 sequence is 13 residues long. V shed 6 bases and J shed 3 bases, with 12 bases lying between them. CDR3: CASTSGLEETQYF. DNA of the CDR3: TGTGCCAGCACCTCGGGACTTGAAGAGACCCAGTACTTC.

This clone was seen just once. The J gene is TRBJ1-2, the V gene TRBV12-3 or TRBV12-4; D not certain. V was pared by 4 bases and J by 1 base, with 4 bases between. The CDR3 extends over 12 amino acids. CDR3 coding DNA: TGTGCCAGCAGTTCAATTAACTATGGCTACACCTTC. It is translated as CASSSINYGYTF.

The rearrangement uses TRBV28 and TRBJ1-6; 7 nucleotides match TRBD1. J lost 6 bases, V lost 7 bases, and 9 bases had no gene match. Germline assignment: CDR1 MDHEN and CDR2 SYDVKM. There are 15 residues in the CDR3. This CDR3 reads CASISRGQSNSPLHF. The CDR3 coding sequence is TGTGCCAGCATTTCCCGGGGACAGAGTAATTCACCCCTCCACTTT.

The chain links TRBV7-9 to TRBJ1-2, with 9 positions matching TRBD1. This CDR3 has 14 residues. The germline V gene has CDR1 SEHNR and CDR2 FQNEAQ (reference sequence). V lost 6 bases, J lost 7 bases, and 9 bases stayed unmatched. CDR3 protein: CASSKGQGILGYTF. The CDR3, as DNA: TGTGCCAGCAGTAAGGGACAGGGAATACTTGGCTACACCTTC.

The chain combines TRBV24-1 with TRBJ2-2; 9 bases fit TRBD1. Germline values: CDR1 KGHDR, CDR2 SFDVKD. The V and J ends lost 4 bases and 5 bases, in that order; junction bases with no gene match: 4. The CDR3 has 15 amino acids. The chain's CDR3 is CATSDSDRGTGELFF. In nucleotides, the CDR3 is TGTGCCACCAGTGACAGTGACAGGGGGACCGGGGAGCTGTTTTTT.

V is TRBV10-3 and J is TRBJ2-5; 11 bases are shared with TRBD1. Germline CDR1 ENHRY, CDR2 SYGVKD. The ends lost 3 bases at V and 1 base at J; junction bases unmatched: 4. There are 16 residues in the CDR3. The CDR3 region has the DNA TGTGCCATCAGTGACGGGACAGGGGGTTTCCAAGAGACCCAGTACTTC. The encoded protein is CAISDGTGGFQETQYF.

This rearrangement joins TRBV3-1 (or the pseudogene TRBV3-2) to TRBJ1-4; the D gene is possibly TRBD1 (6 bases). The CDR3 sequence is 15 residues long. Trimming left V 0 bases short and J 15 bases short, with 20 bases between. The V gene's germline CDR1 is LGHDT and CDR2 YNNKEL (reference sequence). CDR3 sequence (DNA): TGTGCCAGCAGCCAAGATCTATTAAGAAGAGGGACAATGTTTTTT. Its translation: CASSQDLLRRGTMFF.

The J gene is TRBJ2-7, the V gene TRBV28; D is perhaps TRBD1 (6 bases). Germline V gene lookup returns CDR1 MDHEN and CDR2 SYDVKM. Deletions cut 3 bases from V and 2 bases from J, with 11 bases between. The length of the CDR3 is 14 residues. The CDR3: CASSFQGLTYEQYF. The CDR3 region has the DNA TGTGCCAGCAGTTTTCAGGGGCTAACCTACGAGCAGTACTTC.

The V and J genes are TRBV7-3 and TRBJ2-3; TRBD2 matches 8 bases. V lost 1 base, J lost 2 bases, and 11 bases stayed unmatched. The germline CDR1 and CDR2 sequences are SGHTA and FQGTGA. The CDR3 spans 18 residues. The CDR3 coding sequence is TGTGCCAGCAGCTTAAAGGGACTGTCTAGCGGGCCCACAGATACGCAGTATTTT. It encodes CASSLKGLSSGPTDTQYF.

This rearrangement joins TRBV5-6 to TRBJ2-7, with 9 bases lining up with TRBD2. CDR1 and CDR2 from the germline V gene are SGHDT and YYEEEE. This CDR3 spans 14 amino acids. Trimming removed 6 bases from V and 5 bases from J; junction bases left unmatched: 9. The CDR3: CASTVVAGVHEQYF. CDR3 bases: TGTGCCAGCACGGTTGTAGCGGGAGTCCACGAGCAGTACTTC.

The chain couples TRBV29-1 to TRBJ1-5; 9 bases are shared with TRBD1. V gave up 6 bases and J gave up 1 base; unmatched junction bases: 4. There are 14 residues in the CDR3. The germline V gene has CDR1 SQVTM and CDR2 ANQGSEA. CDR3 sequence: CSVTTGGSNQPQHF. The CDR3 nucleotides read TGCAGCGTGACGACAGGGGGAAGCAATCAGCCCCAGCATTTT. The full variable domain, rest sourced from reference TRBV29-1 and TRBJ1-5, is SAVISQKPSRDICQRGTSLTIQCQVDSQVTMMFWYRQQPGQSLTLIATANQGSEATYESGFVIDKFPISRPNLTFSTLTVSNMSPEDSSIYLCSVTTGGSNQPQHFGDGTRLSIL.

The chain has TRBV29-1 and TRBJ2-3; D is possibly TRBD2 (6 bases). CDR1 is SQVTM and CDR2 is ANQGSEA in the germline V gene. V gave up 5 bases and J gave up 2 bases, with 20 bases separating them. The CDR3 consists of 16 residues. The CDR3 DNA sequence: TGCAGCGTTCGACTGGGTGGAGCGGGCCTCACAGATACGCAGTATTTT. Encoded protein: CSVRLGGAGLTDTQYF.

This clone was recorded a few times. This chain connects TRBV5-1 to TRBJ1-1; the D gene is possibly TRBD1 (6 bases). CDR3 length: 15 amino acids. V gave up 5 bases and J gave up 1 base, with 15 bases separating them. Germline lookup yields CDR1 SGHRS and CDR2 YFSETQ. The CDR3 nucleotides are TGCGCCAGCAGTTCACGACAGGTTAAGAACACTGAAGCTTTCTTT. It specifies CASSSRQVKNTEAFF. The full variable domain, completed using reference TRBV5-1 and TRBJ1-1, is KAGVTQTPRYLIKTRGQQVTLSCSPISGHRSVSWYQQTPGQGLQFLFEYFSETQRNKGNFPGRFSGRQFSNSRSEMNVSTLELGDSALYLCASSSRQVKNTEAFFGQGTRLTVV.

The chain couples TRBV10-1 to TRBJ2-2; 14 bases are a match to TRBD2. V was pared by 6 bases and J by 4 bases, with 7 bases of the junction left unmatched. This CDR3 is built from 17 residues. Germline CDR1 reads WNHNN; CDR2 reads SYGVQD (reference sequence). The CDR3 reads CASSAGTSGSFTGELFF. The CDR3 DNA follows: TGCGCCAGCAGCGCCGGGACTAGCGGGAGTTTCACCGGGGAGCTGTTTTTT.